The next 25 T cell receptor beta chains were all read from a single sample in a study of blood T cell repertoires in COVID-19. Repertoires were generated with immunoSEQ multiplex PCR, while TCRdb's copy carries only in-frame clones and drops some. The sample lists around 230,000 clones, roughly 80% occurring once. The sample was peripheral blood. The receptor source for this set is a woman over 75 with acute or convalescent COVID-19.

CDR3 protein: CASSQVMGSGGTQYF. Written as DNA, the CDR3 is TGTGCCAGCAGCCAAGTTATGGGCTCGGGAGGTACGCAGTATTTT. The chain recombines TRBV3-1 (or the pseudogene TRBV3-2) with TRBJ2-3; 7 bases fit TRBD2. Losses at the gene ends were 1 base for V and 8 bases for J; bases not matched to a gene: 9. Germline V gene sequence: CDR1 LGHDT, CDR2 YNNKEL (reference sequence). The CDR3 is 15 amino acids.

V is TRBV5-1 and J is TRBJ2-7; 7 nucleotides line up with TRBD1. J gave up 1 base and V 4 bases, and 17 bases lay outside the gene matches. Germline V gene data show CDR1 as SGHRS and CDR2 as YFSETQ. CDR3 length: 18 residues. In nucleotides, the CDR3 is TGCGCCAGCAGCCGCAAGGGGCTATGGGACAGTCCATCCTACGAGCAGTACTTC. It specifies CASSRKGLWDSPSYEQYF.

The chain has TRBV5-1 and TRBJ2-5; D not resolved. The germline V gene has CDR1 SGHRS and CDR2 YFSETQ. The CDR3 runs to 14 residues. Trimming left V 3 bases short and J 0 bases short, with 9 bases between. This CDR3 reads CASSSPVYQETQYF. CDR3 DNA sequence: TGCGCCAGCAGCTCACCGGTGTACCAAGAGACCCAGTACTTC.

In its sample, this clone was seen many times. The CDR3 region is CSVEMGQAPGGYTF. Here the CDR3 DNA reads TGCAGCGTTGAAATGGGACAGGCCCCGGGAGGCTACACCTTC. The V and J genes are TRBV29-1 and TRBJ1-2, with 8 bases that match TRBD1. This CDR3 has 14 amino acids. In germline, CDR1 is SQVTM, CDR2 ANQGSEA. After removal of 2 bases from V and 8 bases from J, the junction contained 10 bases not matched to a gene. The full variable domain, with the rest looked up from reference TRBV29-1 and TRBJ1-2, is SAVISQKPSRDICQRGTSLTIQCQVDSQVTMMFWYRQQPGQSLTLIATANQGSEATYESGFVIDKFPISRPNLTFSTLTVSNMSPEDSSIYLCSVEMGQAPGGYTFGSGTRLTVV.

V is TRBV7-2 and J is TRBJ2-5, with 9 nucleotides matching TRBD1. Germline assignment: CDR1 SGHTA and CDR2 FQGNSA. The CDR3 has 16 residues. Germline trimming cut 1 base from V and 4 bases from J; bases unmatched to any gene: 7. This chain's CDR3 is CASSLDPGQGRETQYF. The CDR3 bases are TGTGCCAGCAGCTTAGACCCGGGACAGGGAAGAGAGACCCAGTACTTC.

The chain recombines TRBV13 with TRBJ2-1; 9 nucleotides agree with TRBD1. Germline trimming cut 2 bases from V and 4 bases from J; bases unmatched to any gene: 15. This CDR3 comprises 19 residues. Per the germline V gene, CDR1 is PRHDT and CDR2 is FYEKMQ (reference sequence). The DNA for the CDR3 is TGTGCCAGCAGCTTAATCTTCGAGCTTTGGGACAGGGATTACAATGAGCAGTTCTTC. Protein: CASSLIFELWDRDYNEQFF.

This chain uses TRBV5-6 with TRBJ1-3; 7 nucleotides match TRBD1. This CDR3 comprises 16 residues. The germline gives CDR1 SGHDT, CDR2 YYEEEE. V was clipped by 5 bases and J by 4 bases; unmatched bases: 12. The DNA for the CDR3 is TGTGCCAGCAGGGGAACTAAGGGGGCGGGCGGAAACACCATATATTTT. It translates to CASRGTKGAGGNTIYF.

This clone is a singleton in its sample. The CDR3 loop reads CASSLAPGDDYGYTF. The CDR3 nucleotides read TGTGCCAGCAGCTTGGCGCCAGGGGATGACTATGGCTACACCTTC. The chain combines TRBV5-4 with TRBJ1-2, with D perhaps matching TRBD1 (6 bases). V was pared by 0 bases and J by 3 bases, with 12 bases between. The germline V gene has CDR1 SGHNT and CDR2 YYREEE (reference sequence). The CDR3 is 15 residues long.

The chain links TRBV9 to TRBJ2-3; 11 bases agree with TRBD2. Germline assignment: CDR1 SGDLS and CDR2 YYNGEE. The J segment lost 3 bases and the V segment lost 0 bases, leaving 9 bases of the junction unmatched. The length of the CDR3 is 18 residues. CDR3 amino acids: CASSVVASGGPRTDTQYF. The CDR3 DNA reads as TGTGCCAGCAGCGTAGTGGCTAGCGGGGGGCCGAGGACAGATACGCAGTATTTT.

The gene calls are TRBV11-2 and TRBJ1-6; tentatively, D is TRBD1 (6 bases). V lost 1 base and J 7 bases, leaving 11 bases between the germline ends. Germline-derived CDR1 and CDR2 are SGHAT and FQNNGV. This CDR3 spans 15 amino acids. Written as DNA, the CDR3 is TGTGCCAGCAGCTTAGCTCAGGGGTGGAATTCACCCCTCCACTTT. Its translation: CASSLAQGWNSPLHF.

The rearrangement links TRBV2 to TRBJ1-1; maybe TRBD1 (5 bases). Germline V gives CDR1 SNHLY, CDR2 FYNNEI. The V and J ends lost 5 bases and 5 bases respectively, with 15 bases between them. The CDR3 is made up of 14 amino acids. The CDR3 DNA reads TGTGCCAGCAGTTGGGGGGGAGCAGAGACTGAAGCTTTCTTT. Translation: CASSWGGAETEAFF.

This sequence joins TRBV9 and TRBJ1-1; TRBD1 is a possible D gene (5 bases). V shed 2 bases and J shed 3 bases, with 11 bases lying between them. Germline CDR1 and CDR2: SGDLS and YYNGEE. CDR3 length: 14 amino acids. CDR3 bases: TGTGCCAGCAGCGTGGGGGGGTACGACACTGAAGCTTTCTTT. It codes for CASSVGGYDTEAFF.

CDR3 coding DNA: TGTGCCAGCAGCTTCTTAGACAGTCAGCCCCAGCATTTT. It is translated as CASSFLDSQPQHF. J is TRBJ1-5 and V is TRBV7-9, with TRBD1 as a possible D gene (5 bases). V was cut by 3 bases and J by 6 bases, with 9 bases left in between. CDR1 and CDR2 (germline): SEHNR, FQNEAQ (reference sequence). This CDR3 has 13 amino acids.

J is TRBJ1-2 and V is TRBV27, with TRBD1 matching 7 bases. Germline values: CDR1 MNHEY, CDR2 SMNVEV (reference sequence). The CDR3 length is 14 residues. V shed 6 bases and J 4 bases; nucleotides not matched to a gene: 8. CDR3 loop: CASRVTGSGYGYTF. The CDR3 nucleotides are TGTGCCAGCAGGGTGACAGGGTCTGGCTATGGCTACACCTTC.

The rearrangement links TRBV7-8 to TRBJ1-1, with D hard to call. The V end was cut by 5 bases, the J end by 1 base, with 8 bases between. The germline V gene encodes CDR1 SGHVS and CDR2 FQNEAQ. The CDR3 loop spans 13 amino acids. CDR3 sequence: CASSETENTEAFF. Written as DNA, the CDR3 is TGTGCCAGCAGCGAAACAGAGAACACTGAAGCTTTCTTT.

The chain links TRBV2 to TRBJ2-7, with D possibly being TRBD1 (6 bases). The CDR3 has 16 amino acids. V lost 6 bases and J 0 bases, leaving 18 bases between the germline ends. CDR1 and CDR2 (germline): SNHLY, FYNNEI. The CDR3 loop is CASSVGGHQSSYEQYF. Here the CDR3 DNA reads TGTGCCAGCAGCGTTGGGGGACACCAGAGCTCCTACGAGCAGTACTTC.

The chain joins TRBV25-1 to TRBJ1-4; TRBD1 matches 7 bases. There are 15 residues in the CDR3. The ends lost 3 bases at V and 5 bases at J; junction bases unmatched: 6. CDR1 and CDR2 (germline): MGHDK, SYGVNS. CDR3 protein: CASSENRGTNEKLFF. The CDR3 nucleotides are TGTGCCAGCAGTGAGAACAGGGGCACGAATGAAAAACTGTTTTTT.

The V and J genes are TRBV12-3 or TRBV12-4 and TRBJ1-6; D call uncertain. V was cut by 6 bases and J by 10 bases, with 13 bases left in between. The CDR3 is 13 residues long. CDR3: CASSVDIFSPLHF. CDR3 nucleotides: TGTGCCAGCAGCGTAGACATCTTCTCACCCCTCCACTTT.

The V call is TRBV29-1, the J call TRBJ2-7; D not certain. V dropped 2 bases and J dropped 4 bases, with 6 bases sitting between them. The CDR3 spans 11 residues. The germline V gene encodes CDR1 SQVTM and CDR2 ANQGSEA. As DNA, the CDR3 is TGCAGCGTTGAAACGAGTTACGAGCAGTACTTC. It is translated as CSVETSYEQYF.

This clone was detected once. The rearrangement joins TRBV7-2 to TRBJ2-1, with 10 bases fitting TRBD2. This CDR3 contains 15 residues. J lost 8 bases, V lost 5 bases, and 9 bases had no gene match. The germline CDR1 and CDR2 sequences are SGHTA and FQGNSA. Here the CDR3 reads CASSPSSGGRDEQFF. DNA of the CDR3: TGTGCCAGCAGCCCTTCTAGCGGGGGCAGGGATGAGCAGTTCTTC.

The rearrangement joins TRBV12-3 or TRBV12-4 to TRBJ2-1, with a weak D call TRBD1 (5 bases). This CDR3 is built from 12 residues. Trimming removed 2 bases at V and 6 bases at J, with 5 bases between. The CDR3 loop is CASSLTGNEQFF. The CDR3 DNA follows: TGTGCCAGCAGTTTAACAGGCAATGAGCAGTTCTTC.

CDR3 amino acids: CASSESQGISGYTF. CDR3 bases: TGCGCCAGCAGTGAGTCTCAGGGGATCTCTGGCTACACCTTC. This chain uses TRBV10-2 with TRBJ1-2; D may be TRBD1 (6 bases). The V and J ends lost 0 bases and 7 bases respectively, with 12 bases between them. Germline CDR1 is WSHSY and CDR2 is SAAADI. This CDR3 has 14 amino acids.

The gene calls are TRBV6-1 and TRBJ2-7, with TRBD2 as a possible D gene (5 bases). V was trimmed by 2 bases and J by 5 bases, leaving 7 bases between them. Germline CDR1 MNHNS, CDR2 SASEGT. This CDR3 spans 12 amino acids. In nucleotides, the CDR3 is TGTGCCAGCAGTGAATTGAGGGACGAGCAGTACTTC. This codes for CASSELRDEQYF.

The chain recombines TRBV7-6 with TRBJ2-2; TRBD1 aligns across 8 bases. Germline V lookup: CDR1 SGHVS, CDR2 FNYEAQ. The ends lost 2 bases at V and 7 bases at J; junction bases unmatched: 12. This CDR3 has 17 residues. This chain's CDR3 is CASSLTQGAPGGGELFF. The CDR3 DNA reads as TGTGCCAGCAGCTTAACGCAGGGGGCGCCTGGAGGCGGGGAGCTGTTTTTT.

This chain joins TRBV19 and TRBJ2-3; perhaps TRBD2 as D (6 bases). The CDR3 has 14 residues. The V gene's germline CDR1 is LNHDA and CDR2 SQIVND (reference sequence). V lost 9 bases and J lost 4, with 17 bases in between. The CDR3 DNA is TGTGCCAGCGCGGAGGGGTGGGAGGCAGATACGCAGTATTTT. It translates to CASAEGWEADTQYF.